This TCR beta chain derives from a study of shared clonotypes between healthy human individuals. Study observations and caveats: With few donors, the genetic and exposure-history diversity represented was limited.

As for this clone: Its specificity is unknown.

J lost 5 bases, V lost 5 bases, and 5 bases had no gene match. Germline values: CDR1 SGHKS, CDR2 YYEKEE (reference sequence). The CDR3 loop spans 13 amino acids. CD45RO-negative, CCR7-selected cells formed the naive CD8 fraction, which excluded terminally differentiated effector memory CD45RA+ cells. Clones were sequenced by immunoSEQ multiplex PCR, and TCRdb holds only the in-frame ones, with some missing. The sample lists 550,000 to 600,000 clones, roughly 98% occurring once. The chain employs TRBV5-5 and TRBJ2-7; 9 bases align to TRBD1. The TCR sequence derives from a young man in good health. The sample was naive CD8+ T cells sorted from blood. CDR3 coding DNA: TGTGCCAGCAGTCGGACAGGGGCGGACGAGCAGTACTTC. This encodes CASSRTGADEQYF.